This T cell receptor beta chain was captured by sequencing in a study of T cell responses to AZD1222 COVID-19 vaccine. Notes on the study in general: Most donors were white British, females outnumbered males, and clonal diversity was possibly underestimated.

Worth noting for this clone: Its target is unknown.

CDR3 length equals 15 residues. CDR1 is LNHDA and CDR2 is SQIVND in the germline V gene (reference sequence). The ends lost 6 bases at V and 0 bases at J; junction bases unmatched: 4. Clones were sequenced by immunoSEQ multiplex PCR, and TCRdb holds only the in-frame ones, with some missing. The table lists 92,000 or so clones, roughly 90% of them singletons. This chain connects TRBV19 to TRBJ1-4; TRBD1 aligns across 7 bases. Material: peripheral blood, obtained 28 days after the second AZD1222 dose. This receptor was taken from an adult who received the AZD1222 COVID-19 vaccine. The CDR3 protein is CASRPGTATNEKLFF. The CDR3 DNA sequence: TGTGCCAGTAGGCCAGGGACAGCAACTAATGAAAAACTGTTTTTT. The full variable domain, its missing parts supplied by reference TRBV19 and TRBJ1-4, is DGGITQSPKYLFRKEGQNVTLSCEQNLNHDAMYWYRQDPGQGLRLIYYSQIVNDFQKGDIAEGYSVSREKKESFPLTVTSAQKNPTAFYLCASRPGTATNEKLFFGSGTQLSVL.